This entry describes one TCR beta chain. Some clones are missing from TCRdb's copy, which holds only in-frame ones; the method was immunoSEQ multiplex PCR. The data hold around 79,000 clones, with approximately 94% observed a single time. The V segment lost 5 bases and the J segment 5 bases; nucleotides outside the gene matches: 4. The CDR3 extends over 15 amino acids. From germline, CDR1 is MDHEN and CDR2 SYDVKM. The sample belongs to a study of technical replicates of blood from a few donors. The chain carries TRBV28 and TRBJ2-1; 12 positions match TRBD2. The TCR comes from a human donor in good health. The sequenced sample was T cells isolated from PBMCs. DNA for the CDR3: TGTGCCAGCAGTGGACTAGCGGGACCCGACAATGAGCAGTTCTTC. It yields the protein CASSGLAGPDNEQFF.